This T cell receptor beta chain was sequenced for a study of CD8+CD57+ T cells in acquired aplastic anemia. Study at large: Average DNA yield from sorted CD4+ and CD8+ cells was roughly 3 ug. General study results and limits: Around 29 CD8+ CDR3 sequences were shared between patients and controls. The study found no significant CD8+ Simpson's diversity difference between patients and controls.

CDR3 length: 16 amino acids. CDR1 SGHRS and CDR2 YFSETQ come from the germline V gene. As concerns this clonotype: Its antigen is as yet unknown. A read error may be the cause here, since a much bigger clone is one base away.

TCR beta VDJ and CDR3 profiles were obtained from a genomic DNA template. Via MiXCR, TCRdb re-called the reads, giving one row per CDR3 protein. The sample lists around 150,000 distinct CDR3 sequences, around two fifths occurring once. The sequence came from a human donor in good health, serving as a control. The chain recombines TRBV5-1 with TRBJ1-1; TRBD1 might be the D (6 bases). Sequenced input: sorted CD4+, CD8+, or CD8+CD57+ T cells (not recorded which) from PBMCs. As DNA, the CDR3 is TGCGCCAGCAGCTTAACAGGGAGCCGGCAGAACACTGAAGCTCTCTTT. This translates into CASSLTGSRQNTEALF.